This T cell receptor (beta chain) was captured by sequencing in a study of blood T cell repertoires in COVID-19. CDR3 size: 14 residues. Germline V lookup: CDR1 SGHNT, CDR2 YENEEA. The method was immunoSEQ multiplex PCR; TCRdb's version includes in-frame clones alone and lacks a portion of them. In the table there are fewer than 350,000 clones, over 80% of which are singletons. A word on this clone: At one of its ends the junction is not consistent with the germline gene, which may arise from a read error. This same CDR3 is encoded by further DNA sequences in the sample.

Sequencing was performed on PBMCs or T cells enriched from blood (not recorded which). The TCR originated in a woman between 25 and 40 years old with acute COVID-19. The chain carries TRBV11-3 and TRBJ2-7, with 9 bases lining up with TRBD2. CDR3 sequence reads: CASSSSGNSYEQYF. As DNA, the CDR3 is TGTGCCAGTAGCTCTAGCGGGAATTCGTACGAGCAGTACTTC. The variable domain in full, completed from reference TRBV11-3 and TRBJ2-7, reads EAGVVQSPRYKIIEKKQPVAFWCNPISGHNTLYWYLQNLGQGPELLIRYENEEAVDDSQLPKDRFSAERLKGVDSTLKIQPAELGDSAVYLCASSSSGNSYEQYFGPGTRLTVT.